Below, 18 T cell receptor beta chains from the same sample are listed, as sequenced in a study of blood T cell repertoires in COVID-19. Sequenced by immunoSEQ multiplex PCR; TCRdb stores in-frame clones only, minus some. The repertoire holds around 260,000 clones, with 89% as singletons. Sequencing used peripheral blood. All receptors derive from a middle-aged woman who had recovered from COVID-19.

This sequence joins TRBV23-1 and TRBJ2-5; no clear D gene. TRBV23-1 is an open reading frame whose function is uncertain. The V end was cut by 3 bases, the J end by 4 bases, with 15 bases between. CDR3 length: 15 residues. This chain's CDR3 is CASSHFDSCGETQYF. The CDR3 nucleotides are TGCGCCAGCAGTCATTTTGACTCCTGTGGAGAGACCCAGTACTTC.

This sequence joins TRBV11-3 and TRBJ2-7, with TRBD1 matching over 9 bases. CDR1 SGHNT and CDR2 YENEEA come from the germline V gene. With V trimmed by 2 bases and J by 4 bases, 12 bases remained unmatched. The CDR3 extends over 17 amino acids. The CDR3 DNA sequence: TGTGCCAGCAGCTTAAAGGGGCGCGGGACAGGGACGTACGAGCAGTACTTC. It specifies CASSLKGRGTGTYEQYF.

The V call is TRBV24-1, the J call TRBJ2-1; 7 bases are a match to TRBD1. Germline-derived CDR1 and CDR2 are KGHDR and SFDVKD. The CDR3 sequence is 16 residues long. J lost 0 bases, V lost 7 bases, and 8 bases had no gene match. The CDR3 spells CATRSADRSSYNEQFF. In nucleotides, the CDR3 is TGTGCCACCAGAAGCGCGGACAGGAGCTCCTACAATGAGCAGTTCTTC.

The V call is TRBV14, the J call TRBJ2-2, with D hard to call. CDR1 and CDR2 (germline): SGHDN, FVKESK. This CDR3 contains 17 residues. V lost 4 bases, J lost 1 base, and 16 bases lay in between. The CDR3 nucleotides read TGTGCCAGCAGCCCCCCGAGCGTTCTAGGGAACACCGGGGAGCTGTTTTTT. Protein sequence: CASSPPSVLGNTGELFF.

The genes are TRBV3-1 (or the pseudogene TRBV3-2) and TRBJ2-4; D is perhaps TRBD2 (7 bases). V was pared by 0 bases and J by 7 bases, with 10 bases between. The CDR3 loop spans 14 amino acids. The V gene's germline CDR1 is LGHDT and CDR2 YNNKEL (reference sequence). The CDR3 DNA follows: TGTGCCAGCAGCCAAGAGGCGGGGGCGAACATTCAGTACTTC. This gives the protein CASSQEAGANIQYF.

The chain links TRBV18 to TRBJ2-7; maybe TRBD1 (5 bases). The CDR3 extends over 17 amino acids. The germline V and J ends were trimmed by 2 bases and 2 bases, with 19 bases remaining between them. Germline values: CDR1 KGHSH, CDR2 LQKENI. CDR3 DNA: TGTGCCAGCTCACCAAGGGTTGGAGCAGGGATGGCCTACGAGCAGTACTTC. It is translated as CASSPRVGAGMAYEQYF.

The chain recombines TRBV28 with TRBJ2-3, with D tentatively TRBD2 (6 bases). The CDR3 length is 15 residues. The ends were cut back, 3 bases at V and 4 bases at J, with 14 bases in the middle. Germline V gene data show CDR1 as MDHEN and CDR2 as SYDVKM. The CDR3 nucleotides read TGTGCCAGCAGTTTTGGAGGGGTGGTCGCAGATACGCAGTATTTT. It translates to CASSFGGVVADTQYF.

The rearrangement joins TRBV7-8 to TRBJ2-7; the D gene is possibly TRBD1 (6 bases). CDR1 and CDR2 (germline): SGHVS, FQNEAQ. The V end was cut by 3 bases, the J end by 7 bases, with 10 bases between. The CDR3 runs to 12 residues. The CDR3, as DNA: TGTGCCAGCAGCTTGGACAGCCTTGAGCAGTACTTC. Protein: CASSLDSLEQYF.

V is TRBV19 and J is TRBJ2-1, with D unresolved. Germline loops: CDR1 LNHDA, CDR2 SQIVND (reference sequence). CDR3 length: 16 residues. V dropped 4 bases and J dropped 2 bases, with 15 bases sitting between them. In DNA form, the CDR3 reads TGTGCCAGTAGTAGAACATATTTCTTCCCCTACAATGAGCAGTTCTTC. Residues: CASSRTYFFPYNEQFF. The whole variable domain, filled in from reference TRBV19 and TRBJ2-1, reads DGGITQSPKYLFRKEGQNVTLSCEQNLNHDAMYWYRQDPGQGLRLIYYSQIVNDFQKGDIAEGYSVSREKKESFPLTVTSAQKNPTAFYLCASSRTYFFPYNEQFFGPGTRLTVL.

The gene calls are TRBV5-4 and TRBJ2-3; D might be TRBD2 (5 bases). Per the germline V gene, CDR1 is SGHNT and CDR2 is YYREEE (reference sequence). Between the trimmed V and J ends, which lost 7 bases and 2 bases, there was a span of 17 bases. This CDR3 comprises 15 residues. The CDR3 sequence is CASRKAAEATDTQYF. In DNA form, the CDR3 reads TGTGCCAGCCGTAAAGCGGCGGAAGCCACAGATACGCAGTATTTT.

The V call is TRBV29-1, the J call TRBJ2-5; tentative D call: TRBD2 (7 bases). This CDR3 contains 18 residues. The V and J ends lost 6 bases and 5 bases respectively, with 31 bases between them. From germline, CDR1 is SQVTM and CDR2 ANQGSEA. CDR3 sequence (DNA): TGCAGCGTCCTCCCGTACGGGGGGCTAGGGGACGGTGGCGAGACCCAGTACTTC. This encodes CSVLPYGGLGDGGETQYF. The full variable domain, in which reference TRBV29-1 and TRBJ2-5 provide the parts outside the CDR3, is SAVISQKPSRDICQRGTSLTIQCQVDSQVTMMFWYRQQPGQSLTLIATANQGSEATYESGFVIDKFPISRPNLTFSTLTVSNMSPEDSSIYLCSVLPYGGLGDGGETQYFGPGTRLLVL.

CDR3 in DNA: TGTGCCAGCACCCGAGTTGTACCCTACGAGCAGTACTTC. It specifies CASTRVVPYEQYF. This sequence joins TRBV6-5 and TRBJ2-7, with D uncertain. V lost 7 bases, J lost 2 bases, and 12 bases lay in between. Germline CDR1 and CDR2: MNHEY and SVGAGI. CDR3 length: 13 amino acids.

This clone was recorded once. The chain couples TRBV9 to TRBJ1-2; weak D call: TRBD1 (5 bases). CDR1 and CDR2 from the germline V gene are SGDLS and YYNGEE. The CDR3 extends over 15 amino acids. Trimming left V 0 bases short and J 3 bases short, with 12 bases between. CDR3 residues: CASSVGGEPDYGYTF. CDR3 coding DNA: TGTGCCAGCAGCGTAGGGGGGGAACCAGACTATGGCTACACCTTC.

This clone has a single count. The chain uses TRBV7-9 and TRBJ1-1; D is uncertain. Germline CDR1 is SEHNR and CDR2 is FQNEAQ (reference sequence). The CDR3 has 15 residues. Trimming cost V 1 base and J 5 bases, with 14 bases left between them. The CDR3 spells CASSLGSGGRTEAFF. Written as DNA, the CDR3 is TGTGCCAGCAGCTTAGGGTCGGGAGGCAGGACTGAAGCTTTCTTT.

The chain couples TRBV19 to TRBJ2-1, with 7 bases fitting TRBD1. V was pared by 1 base and J by 2 bases, with 5 bases of the junction left unmatched. CDR3 size: 16 residues. Germline V gene lookup returns CDR1 LNHDA and CDR2 SQIVND (reference sequence). This chain's CDR3 is CASSIGSRGPYNEQFF. The CDR3 DNA sequence: TGTGCCAGTAGTATAGGGAGTAGGGGGCCCTACAATGAGCAGTTCTTC.

In its sample, this clone was seen once. The chain is built from TRBV19 and TRBJ1-1, with 8 bases fitting TRBD1. The CDR3 spans 14 residues. Germline lookup yields CDR1 LNHDA and CDR2 SQIVND (reference sequence). V lost 2 bases and J lost 4; bases outside the gene matches: 3. For the CDR3, the DNA is TGTGCCAGTAGTATAACCGGGACAGGCACTGAAGCTTTCTTT. Translation: CASSITGTGTEAFF.

The chain has TRBV3-1 (or the pseudogene TRBV3-2) and TRBJ2-1; 7 nucleotides align to TRBD1. The V and J ends lost 1 base and 15 bases, in that order; junction bases with no gene match: 3. The length of the CDR3 is 11 residues. Germline values: CDR1 LGHDT, CDR2 YNNKEL (reference sequence). This chain's CDR3 is CASSQGQGPFF. CDR3 in DNA: TGTGCCAGCAGCCAAGGACAGGGTCCGTTCTTC.

V is TRBV6-4 and J is TRBJ2-3; TRBD2 might be the D (5 bases). The CDR3 has 13 residues. Trimming removed 4 bases at V and 5 bases at J, with 10 bases between. CDR1 is MRHNA, CDR2 SNTAGT, per germline. CDR3 loop: CASSGIRGDTQYF. The CDR3 nucleotides are TGTGCCAGCAGTGGGATTCGGGGAGATACGCAGTATTTT.